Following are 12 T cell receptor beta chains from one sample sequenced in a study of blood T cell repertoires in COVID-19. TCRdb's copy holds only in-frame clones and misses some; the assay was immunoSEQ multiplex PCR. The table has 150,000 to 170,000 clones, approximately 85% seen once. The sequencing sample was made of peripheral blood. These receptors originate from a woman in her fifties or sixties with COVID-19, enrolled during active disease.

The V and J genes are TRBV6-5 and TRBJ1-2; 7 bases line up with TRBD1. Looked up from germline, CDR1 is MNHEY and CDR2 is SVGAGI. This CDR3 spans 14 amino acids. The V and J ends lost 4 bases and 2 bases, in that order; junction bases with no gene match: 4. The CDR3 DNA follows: TGTGCCAGCAGTTCCACGACAGGGAACTATGGCTACACCTTC. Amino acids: CASSSTTGNYGYTF.

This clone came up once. The CDR3 sequence: CASSLQGARTEAFF. CDR3 sequence (DNA): TGTGCCAGCAGTTTACAGGGGGCAAGGACTGAAGCTTTCTTT. V is TRBV11-3 and J is TRBJ1-1; 9 bases agree with TRBD1. Trimming removed 6 bases from V and 5 bases from J; junction bases left unmatched: 7. The CDR3 length is 14 residues. Germline loops: CDR1 SGHNT, CDR2 YENEEA. The full variable domain, rest sourced from reference TRBV11-3 and TRBJ1-1, is EAGVVQSPRYKIIEKKQPVAFWCNPISGHNTLYWYLQNLGQGPELLIRYENEEAVDDSQLPKDRFSAERLKGVDSTLKIQPAELGDSAVYLCASSLQGARTEAFFGQGTRLTVV.

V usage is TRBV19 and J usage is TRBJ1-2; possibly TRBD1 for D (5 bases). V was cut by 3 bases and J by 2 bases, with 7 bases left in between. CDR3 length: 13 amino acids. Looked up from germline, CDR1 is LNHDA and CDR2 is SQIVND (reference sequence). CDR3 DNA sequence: TGTGCCAGTAGTATGGACAAGAACTATGGCTACACCTTC. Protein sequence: CASSMDKNYGYTF.

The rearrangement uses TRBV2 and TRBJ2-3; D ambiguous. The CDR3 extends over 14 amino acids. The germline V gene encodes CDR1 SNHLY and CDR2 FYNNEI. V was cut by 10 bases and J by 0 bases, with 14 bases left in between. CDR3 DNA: TGTGCCACCAAAAGCTGGGCTAGCACAGATACGCAGTATTTT. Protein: CATKSWASTDTQYF. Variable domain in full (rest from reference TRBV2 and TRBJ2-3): EPEVTQTPSHQVTQMGQEVILRCVPISNHLYFYWYRQILGQKVEFLVSFYNNEISEKSEIFDDQFSVERPDGSNFTLKIRSTKLEDSAMYFCATKSWASTDTQYFGPGTRLTVL.

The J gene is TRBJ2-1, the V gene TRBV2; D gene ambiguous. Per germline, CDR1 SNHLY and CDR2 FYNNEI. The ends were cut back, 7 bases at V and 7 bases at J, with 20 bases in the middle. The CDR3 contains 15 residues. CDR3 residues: CASTLAVTYMNEQFF. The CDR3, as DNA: TGTGCCAGCACTTTGGCGGTGACGTATATGAATGAGCAGTTCTTC.

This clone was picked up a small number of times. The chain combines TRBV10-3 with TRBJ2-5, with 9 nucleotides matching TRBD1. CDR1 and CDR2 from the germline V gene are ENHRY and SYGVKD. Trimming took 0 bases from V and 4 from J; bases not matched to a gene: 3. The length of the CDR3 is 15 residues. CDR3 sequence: CAISESKTGGETQYF. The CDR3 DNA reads TGTGCCATCAGTGAGTCGAAGACAGGGGGAGAGACCCAGTACTTC.

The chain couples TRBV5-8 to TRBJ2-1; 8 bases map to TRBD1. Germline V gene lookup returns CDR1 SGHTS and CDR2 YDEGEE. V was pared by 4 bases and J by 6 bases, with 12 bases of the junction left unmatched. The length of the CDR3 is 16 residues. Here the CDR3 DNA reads TGTGCCAGCAGCGGGGACAGGATACTAGTCCGCAATGAGCAGTTCTTC. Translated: CASSGDRILVRNEQFF.

CDR3 nucleotides: TGCGCCAGCAGCTTGGCGGCGACAGGGCCCAACTATGGCTACACCTTC. It is translated as CASSLAATGPNYGYTF. The chain has TRBV5-1 and TRBJ1-2, with 7 positions matching TRBD1. V gave up 0 bases and J gave up 2 bases; unmatched junction bases: 7. The CDR3 spans 16 residues. Germline V gene data show CDR1 as SGHRS and CDR2 as YFSETQ.

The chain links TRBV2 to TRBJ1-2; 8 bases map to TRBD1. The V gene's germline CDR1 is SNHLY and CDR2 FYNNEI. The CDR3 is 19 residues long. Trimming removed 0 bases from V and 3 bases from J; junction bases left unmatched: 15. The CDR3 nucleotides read TGTGCCAGCAGTGAAGCTAAGAGTTGGGGGGACAGGAACTACTATGGCTACACCTTC. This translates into CASSEAKSWGDRNYYGYTF.

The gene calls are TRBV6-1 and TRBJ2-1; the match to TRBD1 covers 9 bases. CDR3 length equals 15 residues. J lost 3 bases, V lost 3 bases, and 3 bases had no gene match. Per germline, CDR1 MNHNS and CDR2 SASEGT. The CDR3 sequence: CASSDPGQGYNEQFF. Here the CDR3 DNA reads TGTGCCAGCAGTGATCCGGGACAGGGCTACAATGAGCAGTTCTTC.

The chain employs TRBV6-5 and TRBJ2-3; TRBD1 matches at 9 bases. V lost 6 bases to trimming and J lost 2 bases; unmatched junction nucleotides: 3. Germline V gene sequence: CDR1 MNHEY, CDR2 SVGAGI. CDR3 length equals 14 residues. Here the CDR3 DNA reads TGTGCCAGCAGCAGGGACAGGGCCACAGATACGCAGTATTTT. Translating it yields CASSRDRATDTQYF.

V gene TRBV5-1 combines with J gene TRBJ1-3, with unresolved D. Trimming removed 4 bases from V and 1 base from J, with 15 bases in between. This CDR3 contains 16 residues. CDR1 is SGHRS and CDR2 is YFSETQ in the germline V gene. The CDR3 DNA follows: TGCGCCAGCAGCACCGGAGGAGGCGGGTCTGGAAACACCATATATTTT. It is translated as CASSTGGGGSGNTIYF.